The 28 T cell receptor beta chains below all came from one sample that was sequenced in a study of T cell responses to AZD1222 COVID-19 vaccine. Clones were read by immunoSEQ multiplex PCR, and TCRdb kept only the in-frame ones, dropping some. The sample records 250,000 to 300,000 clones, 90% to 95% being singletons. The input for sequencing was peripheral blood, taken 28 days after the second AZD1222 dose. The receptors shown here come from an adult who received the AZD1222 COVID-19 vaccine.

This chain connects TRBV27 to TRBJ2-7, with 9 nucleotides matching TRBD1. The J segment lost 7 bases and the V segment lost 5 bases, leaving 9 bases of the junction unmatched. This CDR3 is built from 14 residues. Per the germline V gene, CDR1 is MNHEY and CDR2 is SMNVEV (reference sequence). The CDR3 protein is CASSPGTGLFEQYF. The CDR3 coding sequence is TGTGCCAGCAGTCCCGGGACAGGGCTATTTGAGCAGTACTTC.

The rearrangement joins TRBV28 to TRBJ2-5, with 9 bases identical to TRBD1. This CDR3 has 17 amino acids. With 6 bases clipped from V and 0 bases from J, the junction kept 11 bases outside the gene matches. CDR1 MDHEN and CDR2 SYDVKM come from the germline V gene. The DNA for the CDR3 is TGTGCCAGCAGACGCGAAACCGGGACAGGGAACCAAGAGACCCAGTACTTC. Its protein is CASRRETGTGNQETQYF.

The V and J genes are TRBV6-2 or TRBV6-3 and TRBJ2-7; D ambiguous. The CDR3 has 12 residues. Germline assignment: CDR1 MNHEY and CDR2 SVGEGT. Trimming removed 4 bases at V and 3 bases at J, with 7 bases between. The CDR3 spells CASSSQRYEQYF. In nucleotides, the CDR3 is TGTGCCAGCAGTTCCCAGCGCTACGAGCAGTACTTC.

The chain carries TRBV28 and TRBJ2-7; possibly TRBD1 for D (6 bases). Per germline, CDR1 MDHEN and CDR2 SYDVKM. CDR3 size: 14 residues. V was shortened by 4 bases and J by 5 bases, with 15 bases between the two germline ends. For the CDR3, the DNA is TGTGCCAGCAGTTCGGGACATTATTCGGACGAGCAGTACTTC. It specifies CASSSGHYSDEQYF.

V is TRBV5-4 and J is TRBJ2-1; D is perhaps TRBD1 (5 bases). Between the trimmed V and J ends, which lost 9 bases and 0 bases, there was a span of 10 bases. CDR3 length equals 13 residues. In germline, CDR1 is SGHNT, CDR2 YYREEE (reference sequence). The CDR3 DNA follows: TGTGCCACCAAAAGGGGCTCCTACAATGAGCAGTTCTTC. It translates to CATKRGSYNEQFF.

The CDR3 bases are TGTGCCAGCAGTGGACAGACAGCACACACAGATACGCAGTATTTT. This encodes CASSGQTAHTDTQYF. The rearrangement joins TRBV2 to TRBJ2-3; D might be TRBD1 (5 bases). The germline V gene encodes CDR1 SNHLY and CDR2 FYNNEI. Trimming pared 4 bases from V and 2 bases from J, leaving 13 bases between. The CDR3 contains 15 residues.

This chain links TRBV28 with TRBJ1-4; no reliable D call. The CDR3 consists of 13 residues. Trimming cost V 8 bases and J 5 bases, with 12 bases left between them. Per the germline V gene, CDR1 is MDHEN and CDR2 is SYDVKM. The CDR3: CASLDARNEKLFF. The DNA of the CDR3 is TGTGCCAGCCTGGACGCACGAAATGAAAAACTGTTTTTT.

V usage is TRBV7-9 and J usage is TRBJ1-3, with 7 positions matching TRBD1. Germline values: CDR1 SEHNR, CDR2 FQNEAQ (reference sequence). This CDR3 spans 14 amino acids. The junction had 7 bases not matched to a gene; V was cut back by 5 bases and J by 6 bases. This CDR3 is CASSLKGAINTIYF. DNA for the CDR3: TGTGCCAGCAGCCTGAAGGGGGCTATAAACACCATATATTTT.

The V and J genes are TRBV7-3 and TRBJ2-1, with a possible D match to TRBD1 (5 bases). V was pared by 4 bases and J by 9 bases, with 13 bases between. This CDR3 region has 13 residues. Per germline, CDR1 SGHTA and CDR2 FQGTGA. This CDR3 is CASSSGPNGEQFF. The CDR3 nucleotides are TGTGCCAGCAGCTCAGGGCCGAACGGTGAGCAGTTCTTC.

CDR3 nucleotide sequence: TGTGCCAGCAGCAATGGGGAATGGGATGAGTACGAGCAGTACTTC. It is translated as CASSNGEWDEYEQYF. This chain joins TRBV21-1 and TRBJ2-7. TRBV21-1 is a pseudogene locus. The CDR3 length is 15 residues.

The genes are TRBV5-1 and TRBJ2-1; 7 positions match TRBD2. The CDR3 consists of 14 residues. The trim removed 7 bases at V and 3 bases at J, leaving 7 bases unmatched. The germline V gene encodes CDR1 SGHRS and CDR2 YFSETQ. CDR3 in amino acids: CASRGAGDYNEQFF. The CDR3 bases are TGCGCCAGCCGTGGGGCGGGGGACTACAATGAGCAGTTCTTC.

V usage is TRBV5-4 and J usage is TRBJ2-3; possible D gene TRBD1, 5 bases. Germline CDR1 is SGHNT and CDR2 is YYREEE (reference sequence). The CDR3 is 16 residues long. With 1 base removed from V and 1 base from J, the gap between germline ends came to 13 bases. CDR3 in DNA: TGTGCCAGCAGCTTGCTGCAGGGCTTGGGCACAGATACGCAGTATTTT. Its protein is CASSLLQGLGTDTQYF.

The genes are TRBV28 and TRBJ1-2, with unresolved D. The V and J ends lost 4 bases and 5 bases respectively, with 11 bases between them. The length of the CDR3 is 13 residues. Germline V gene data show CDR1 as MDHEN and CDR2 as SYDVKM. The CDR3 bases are TGTGCCAGCAGTTCCACCATCGAGTATGGCTACACCTTC. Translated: CASSSTIEYGYTF.

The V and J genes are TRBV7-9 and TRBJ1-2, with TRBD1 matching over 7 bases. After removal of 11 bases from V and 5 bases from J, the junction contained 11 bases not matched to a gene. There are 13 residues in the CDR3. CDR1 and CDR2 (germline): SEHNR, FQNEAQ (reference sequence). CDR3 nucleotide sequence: TGTGCCGGAAGGGGGCTGGCTGGGTATGGCTACACCTTC. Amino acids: CAGRGLAGYGYTF.

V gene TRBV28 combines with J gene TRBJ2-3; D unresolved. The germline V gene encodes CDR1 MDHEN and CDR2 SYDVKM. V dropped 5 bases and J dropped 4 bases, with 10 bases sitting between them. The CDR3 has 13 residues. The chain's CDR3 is CASSPPPADTQYF. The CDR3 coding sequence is TGTGCCAGCAGTCCCCCCCCGGCAGATACGCAGTATTTT.

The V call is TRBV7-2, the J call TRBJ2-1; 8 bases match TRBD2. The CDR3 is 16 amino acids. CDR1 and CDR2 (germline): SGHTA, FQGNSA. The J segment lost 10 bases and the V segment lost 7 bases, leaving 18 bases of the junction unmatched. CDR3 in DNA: TGTGCCAGCACCTCTTACGGGACTAGGAATTCGGGAGAGCAGTTCTTC. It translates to CASTSYGTRNSGEQFF.

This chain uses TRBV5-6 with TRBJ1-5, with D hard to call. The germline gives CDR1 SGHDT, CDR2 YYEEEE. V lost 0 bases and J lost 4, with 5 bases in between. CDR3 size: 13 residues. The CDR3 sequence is CASSLARNQPQHF. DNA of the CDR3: TGTGCCAGCAGCTTGGCCCGGAATCAGCCCCAGCATTTT.

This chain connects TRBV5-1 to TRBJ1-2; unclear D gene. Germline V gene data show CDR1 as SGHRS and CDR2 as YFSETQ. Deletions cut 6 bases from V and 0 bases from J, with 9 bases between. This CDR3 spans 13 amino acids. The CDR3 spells CASTPGSNYGYTF. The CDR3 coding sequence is TGCGCCAGCACACCGGGGTCTAACTATGGCTACACCTTC.

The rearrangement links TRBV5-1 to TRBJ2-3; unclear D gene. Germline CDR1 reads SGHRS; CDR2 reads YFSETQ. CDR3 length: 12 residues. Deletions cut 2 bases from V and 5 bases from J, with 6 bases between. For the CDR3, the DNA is TGCGCCAGCAGCTTCTCTCTAGATACGCAGTATTTT. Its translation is CASSFSLDTQYF.

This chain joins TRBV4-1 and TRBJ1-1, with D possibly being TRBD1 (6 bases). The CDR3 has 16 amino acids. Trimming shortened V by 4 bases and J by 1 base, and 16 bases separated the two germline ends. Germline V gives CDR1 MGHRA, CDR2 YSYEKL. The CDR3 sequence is CASSRNTGPWNTEAFF. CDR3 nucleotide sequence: TGCGCCAGCAGCCGTAATACAGGGCCCTGGAACACTGAAGCTTTCTTT.

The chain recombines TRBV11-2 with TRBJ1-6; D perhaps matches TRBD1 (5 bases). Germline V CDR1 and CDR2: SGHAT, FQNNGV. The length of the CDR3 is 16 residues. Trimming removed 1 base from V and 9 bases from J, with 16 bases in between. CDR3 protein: CASSLAPRGRGSPLHF. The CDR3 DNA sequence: TGTGCCAGCAGCTTAGCGCCGCGGGGTAGGGGTTCACCCCTCCACTTT.

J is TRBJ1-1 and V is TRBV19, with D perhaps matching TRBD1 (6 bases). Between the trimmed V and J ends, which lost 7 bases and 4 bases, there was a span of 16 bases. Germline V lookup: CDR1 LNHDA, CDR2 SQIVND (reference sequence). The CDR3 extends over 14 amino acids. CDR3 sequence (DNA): TGTGCCAGTACTCACCAGGGGCACGGCACTGAAGCTTTCTTT. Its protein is CASTHQGHGTEAFF.

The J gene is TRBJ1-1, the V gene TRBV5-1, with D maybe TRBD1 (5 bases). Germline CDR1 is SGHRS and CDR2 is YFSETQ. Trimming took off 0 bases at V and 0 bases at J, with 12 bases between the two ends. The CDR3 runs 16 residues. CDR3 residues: CASSLAGANMNTEAFF. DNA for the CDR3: TGCGCCAGCAGCTTGGCCGGGGCGAACATGAACACTGAAGCTTTCTTT. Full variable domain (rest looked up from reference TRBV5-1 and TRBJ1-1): KAGVTQTPRYLIKTRGQQVTLSCSPISGHRSVSWYQQTPGQGLQFLFEYFSETQRNKGNFPGRFSGRQFSNSRSEMNVSTLELGDSALYLCASSLAGANMNTEAFFGQGTRLTVV.

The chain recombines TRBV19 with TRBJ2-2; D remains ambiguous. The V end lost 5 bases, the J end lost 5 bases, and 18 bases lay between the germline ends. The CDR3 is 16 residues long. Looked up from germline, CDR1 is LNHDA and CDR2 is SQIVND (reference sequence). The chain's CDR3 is CASSPMTQGGTGELFF. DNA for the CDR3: TGTGCCAGTAGTCCAATGACCCAAGGTGGTACCGGGGAGCTGTTTTTT.

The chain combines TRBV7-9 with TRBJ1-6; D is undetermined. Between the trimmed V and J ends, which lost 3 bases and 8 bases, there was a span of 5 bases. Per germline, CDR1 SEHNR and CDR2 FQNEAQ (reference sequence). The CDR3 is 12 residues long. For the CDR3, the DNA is TGTGCCAGCAGCTTCGGTGATTCACCCCTCCACTTT. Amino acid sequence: CASSFGDSPLHF.

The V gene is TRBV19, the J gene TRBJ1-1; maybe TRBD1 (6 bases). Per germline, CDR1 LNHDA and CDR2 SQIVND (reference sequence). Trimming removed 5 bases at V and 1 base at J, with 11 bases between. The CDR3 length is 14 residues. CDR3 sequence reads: CASSPQGGNTEAFF. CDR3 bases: TGTGCCAGTAGTCCACAGGGAGGGAACACTGAAGCTTTCTTT.

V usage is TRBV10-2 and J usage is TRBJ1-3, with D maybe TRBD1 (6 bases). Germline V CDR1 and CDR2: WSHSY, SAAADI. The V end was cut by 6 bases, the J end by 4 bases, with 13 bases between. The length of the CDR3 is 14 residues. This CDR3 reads CASRIWGRGNTIYF. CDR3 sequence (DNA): TGCGCCAGCAGAATTTGGGGGCGGGGAAACACCATATATTTT.

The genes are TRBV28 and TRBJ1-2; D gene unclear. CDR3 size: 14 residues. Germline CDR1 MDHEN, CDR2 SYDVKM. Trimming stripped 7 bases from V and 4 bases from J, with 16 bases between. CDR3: CASTPLSRFYGYTF. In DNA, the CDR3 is TGTGCCAGCACCCCCCTTAGCAGATTCTATGGCTACACCTTC.